The 5 T cell receptor beta chains listed next were all sequenced from one sample in a study of cytomegalovirus exposure and HLA in healthy donors. Some clones are missing from TCRdb's copy, which holds only in-frame ones; the method was immunoSEQ multiplex PCR. Here the sample spans some 130,000 clones, 70% to 85% being singletons. The sample consisted of PBMCs. The receptors derive from a man aged 25-40 years in good health and CMV-seropositive.

The rearrangement links TRBV2 to TRBJ1-4, with TRBD1 identical over 8 bases. The CDR3 is 15 amino acids. In germline, CDR1 is SNHLY, CDR2 FYNNEI. V lost 0 bases, J lost 6 bases, and 3 bases stayed unmatched. The CDR3 region has the DNA TGTGCCAGCAGTGAAGCTTTCAGGGGGCATGAAAAACTGTTTTTT. Residues: CASSEAFRGHEKLFF.

This clone has just one count. The chain couples TRBV5-4 to TRBJ2-5; 7 positions match TRBD2. V was pared by 4 bases and J by 8 bases, with 8 bases of the junction left unmatched. The germline CDR1 and CDR2 sequences are SGHNT and YYREEE (reference sequence). The CDR3 runs 13 residues. CDR3 in amino acids: CASSHGGGVTQYF. The CDR3 DNA reads TGTGCCAGCAGCCACGGGGGAGGGGTAACCCAGTACTTC.

The gene calls are TRBV11-2 and TRBJ2-7; 10 nucleotides align to TRBD2. CDR1 and CDR2 (germline): SGHAT, FQNNGV. This CDR3 has 17 residues. With V trimmed by 3 bases and J by 0 bases, 8 bases remained unmatched. In nucleotides, the CDR3 is TGTGCCAGCAGCTTTAGGCTGGAGCGGGAGGGCTCCTACGAGCAGTACTTC. This codes for CASSFRLEREGSYEQYF.

This chain uses TRBV19 with TRBJ2-7; 9 bases match TRBD2. The germline V gene encodes CDR1 LNHDA and CDR2 SQIVND (reference sequence). V was clipped by 8 bases and J by 3 bases; unmatched bases: 8. The CDR3 extends over 14 amino acids. This CDR3 reads CASSRAGGNYEQYF. The DNA for the CDR3 is TGTGCCAGTTCCCGAGCGGGAGGAAACTACGAGCAGTACTTC.

This chain connects TRBV5-8 to TRBJ2-1; D might be TRBD2 (5 bases). Germline-derived CDR1 and CDR2 are SGHTS and YDEGEE. The CDR3 consists of 16 residues. With 6 bases removed from V and 2 bases from J, the gap between germline ends came to 18 bases. CDR3 in DNA: TGTGCCAGCACCCGGGCGGAGTTCGGGACCTACAATGAGCAGTTCTTC. It specifies CASTRAEFGTYNEQFF.